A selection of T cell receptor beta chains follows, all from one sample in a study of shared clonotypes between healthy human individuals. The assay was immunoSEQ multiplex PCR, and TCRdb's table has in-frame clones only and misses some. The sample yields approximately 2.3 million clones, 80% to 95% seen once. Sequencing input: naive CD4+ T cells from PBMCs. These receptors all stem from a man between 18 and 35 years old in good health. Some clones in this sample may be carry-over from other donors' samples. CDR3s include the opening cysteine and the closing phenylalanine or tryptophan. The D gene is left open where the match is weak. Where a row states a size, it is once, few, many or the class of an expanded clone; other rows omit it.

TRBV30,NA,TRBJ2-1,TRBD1,CAWSVPVAGGRRLLYNEQFF,TGTGCCTGGAGTGTACCTGTGGCAGGGGGCCGCCGATTGCTCTACAATGAGCAGTTCTTC
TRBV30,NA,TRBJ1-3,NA,CAWTSNTIYF,TGTGCCTGGACCTCAAACACCATATATTTT
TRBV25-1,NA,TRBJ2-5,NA,CASSELETQYF,TGTGCCAGCAGTGAATTGGAGACCCAGTACTTC
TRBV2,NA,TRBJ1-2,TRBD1,CASSEGQGGGYTF,TGTGCCAGCAGTGAAGGACAGGGTGGTGGCTACACCTTC
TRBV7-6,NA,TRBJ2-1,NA,CASSLLGAYNEQFF,TGTGCCAGCAGCTTATTAGGAGCTTACAATGAGCAGTTCTTC
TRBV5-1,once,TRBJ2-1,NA,CASSLAPDNEQFF,TGCGCCAGCAGCTTGGCCCCCGACAATGAGCAGTTCTTC
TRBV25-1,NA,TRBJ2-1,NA,CASSEAGANYNEQFF,TGTGCCAGCAGTGAAGCGGGGGCCAACTACAATGAGCAGTTCTTC
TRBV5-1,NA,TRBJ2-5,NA,CASSLARNRKETQYF,TGCGCCAGCAGCTTGGCAAGGAACAGGAAAGAGACCCAGTACTTC
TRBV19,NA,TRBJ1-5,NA,CASSIARGNQPQHF,TGTGCCAGTAGTATAGCCAGGGGAAATCAGCCCCAGCATTTT
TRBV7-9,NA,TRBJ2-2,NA,CASSTRTGSAGELFF,TGTGCCAGCAGCACCCGGACGGGGAGCGCCGGGGAGCTGTTTTTT
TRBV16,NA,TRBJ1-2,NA,CASTYNREGYGYTF,TGTGCCAGCACCTATAACAGGGAAGGCTATGGCTACACCTTC
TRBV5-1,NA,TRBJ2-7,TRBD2,CASSGTSEATYEQYF,TGCGCCAGCAGCGGGACTAGCGAAGCAACCTACGAGCAGTACTTC
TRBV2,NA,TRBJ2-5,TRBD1,CASSRRQGAGETQYF,TGTGCCAGCAGCCGTAGACAGGGGGCGGGAGAGACCCAGTACTTC
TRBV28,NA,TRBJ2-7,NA,CASSFSWGEQYF,TGTGCCAGCAGTTTTTCTTGGGGGGAGCAGTACTTC
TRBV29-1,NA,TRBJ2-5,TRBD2,CSVLTGLAVTQYF,TGCAGCGTCCTCACGGGACTAGCTGTGACCCAGTACTTC
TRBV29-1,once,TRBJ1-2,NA,CSVAVRSGYTF,TGCAGCGTCGCGGTGCGGTCTGGCTACACCTTC
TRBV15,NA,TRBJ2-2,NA,CATSRDGGRGTGELFF,TGTGCCACCAGCAGAGATGGGGGCCGGGGCACCGGGGAGCTGTTTTTT
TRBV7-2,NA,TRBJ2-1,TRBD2,CASSLTSSGSLNEQFF,TGTGCCAGCAGCTTAACTTCCAGCGGGAGTTTGAATGAGCAGTTCTTC
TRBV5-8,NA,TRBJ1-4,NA,CASSLLLETLSIEKLFF,TGTGCCAGCAGCCTGCTACTCGAGACACTTTCAATTGAAAAACTGTTTTTT
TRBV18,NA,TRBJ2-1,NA,CASSPGQLSYNEQFF,TGTGCCAGCTCACCAGGACAGCTCTCCTACAATGAGCAGTTCTTC
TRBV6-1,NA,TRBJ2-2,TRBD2,CASSKGTSGRANTGELFF,TGTGCCAGCAGTAAAGGGACTAGCGGGAGGGCGAACACCGGGGAGCTGTTTTTT
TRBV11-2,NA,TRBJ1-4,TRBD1,CASSGWDSPNEKLFF,TGTGCCAGCAGCGGATGGGACAGCCCTAATGAAAAACTGTTTTTT
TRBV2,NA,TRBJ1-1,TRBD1,CASSRDRGTEAFF,TGTGCCAGCTCCCGGGACAGGGGGACTGAAGCTTTCTTT
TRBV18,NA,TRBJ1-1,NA,CASLEQIKNTEAFF,TGTGCCAGCCTAGAACAGATCAAGAACACTGAAGCTTTCTTT
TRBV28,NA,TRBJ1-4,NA,CASSQPTNEKLFF,TGTGCCAGCAGTCAGCCGACTAATGAAAAACTGTTTTTT
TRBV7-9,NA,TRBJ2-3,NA,CASSFVYRDTQYF,TGTGCCAGCAGCTTCGTCTACCGGGATACGCAGTATTTT
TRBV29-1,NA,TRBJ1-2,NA,CSVDSGQLEGYGYTF,TGCAGCGTCGACTCCGGACAATTAGAGGGCTATGGCTACACCTTC
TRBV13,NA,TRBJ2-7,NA,CASSSVGAGSYEQYF,TGTGCCAGCAGCTCGGTCGGGGCGGGATCCTACGAGCAGTACTTC
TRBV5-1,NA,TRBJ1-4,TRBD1,CASSPEGQGNEKLFF,TGCGCCAGCAGCCCGGAGGGACAGGGAAATGAAAAACTGTTTTTT
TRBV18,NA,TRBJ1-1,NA,CASSPGQLYTEAFF,TGTGCCAGCTCACCGGGACAACTCTACACTGAAGCTTTCTTT
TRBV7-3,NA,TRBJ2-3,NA,CASSLMGGSDTQYF,TGTGCCAGCAGCTTAATGGGGGGCTCAGATACGCAGTATTTT
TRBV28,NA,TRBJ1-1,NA,CASRRLGQGKTEAFF,TGTGCCAGCAGACGACTCGGGCAGGGAAAAACTGAAGCTTTCTTT
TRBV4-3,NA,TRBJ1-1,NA,CASSQDDSSGAFF,TGCGCCAGCAGCCAAGATGATAGTTCCGGGGCTTTCTTT
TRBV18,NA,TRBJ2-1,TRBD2,CASSPPPTSGSVYEQFF,TGTGCCAGCTCACCACCCCCGACTAGCGGGAGTGTCTATGAGCAGTTCTTC
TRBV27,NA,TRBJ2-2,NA,CASSSGTGELFF,TGTGCCAGCAGTTCCGGGACAGGGGAGCTGTTTTTT
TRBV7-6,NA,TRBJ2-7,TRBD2,CASSLALAGDKIF,TGTGCCAGCAGCTTAGCACTAGCGGGAGATAAGATATTC
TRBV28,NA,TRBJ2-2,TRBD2,CASSSPPGTSGPGELFF,TGTGCCAGCAGTTCCCCACCGGGGACTAGCGGGCCCGGGGAGCTGTTTTTT
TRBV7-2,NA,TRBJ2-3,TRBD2,CSGTSGRSTDTQYF,TGTAGCGGGACTAGCGGGAGGAGCACAGATACGCAGTATTTT
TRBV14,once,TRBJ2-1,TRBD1,CASSQSQGALYLNEQFF,TGTGCCAGCAGCCAATCACAGGGGGCATTGTATCTCAATGAGCAGTTCTTC
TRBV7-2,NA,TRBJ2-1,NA,CASSTQHSGYEQFF,TGTGCCAGCAGCACCCAGCACAGTGGATATGAGCAGTTCTTC